This is a list of T cell receptor beta chains from one sample in a study of blood T cell repertoires in COVID-19. Generated by immunoSEQ multiplex PCR, the TCRdb table keeps only in-frame clones and is missing some. Altogether hundreds of thousands of clones are present, 85% to 90% being singletons, with the ten largest covering 1%. Sequencing was performed on PBMCs or T cells enriched from blood (not recorded which). All receptors come from a man aged 18-30 years who had recovered from COVID-19. Both conserved end residues are part of each CDR3. Each record gives: clone size, V gene, D gene, J gene, CDR3 DNA, CDR3 protein. D genes are given only for firm matches. The listing skips clone size in some rows; elsewhere it reads once, few, many or a size class.

abundance: once; v_gene: TRBV28; d_gene: .; j_gene: TRBJ1-5; CDR3nt: TGTGCCAGCAGTCGGCGGGGAAATAGCAATCAGCCCCAGCATTTT; CDR3aa: CASSRRGNSNQPQHF
abundance: .; v_gene: TRBV24-1; d_gene: TRBD2; j_gene: TRBJ2-7; CDR3nt: TGTGCCACCAGTCTATCGACGGGAGGTCCCTACGAGCAGTACTTC; CDR3aa: CATSLSTGGPYEQYF
abundance: .; v_gene: TRBV11-3; d_gene: .; j_gene: TRBJ2-5; CDR3nt: TGTGCCAGCAGCCTGGGACAACAAGAGACCCAGTACTTC; CDR3aa: CASSLGQQETQYF
abundance: .; v_gene: TRBV5-1; d_gene: .; j_gene: TRBJ2-6; CDR3nt: TGCGCCAGCAGCATAAACAGGGCTGGGGCCAACGTCCTGACTTTC; CDR3aa: CASSINRAGANVLTF
abundance: .; v_gene: TRBV28; d_gene: TRBD2; j_gene: TRBJ2-1; CDR3nt: TGTGCCAGCAGTGCACTAGCGGGAAGCTCCTACAATGAGCAGTTCTTC; CDR3aa: CASSALAGSSYNEQFF
abundance: .; v_gene: TRBV27; d_gene: .; j_gene: TRBJ2-7; CDR3nt: TGTGCCAGCAGCTCCCTCTTCTCCTACGAGCAGTACTTC; CDR3aa: CASSSLFSYEQYF
abundance: .; v_gene: TRBV11-2; d_gene: .; j_gene: TRBJ2-1; CDR3nt: TGTGCCAGCAGCTTAATCCTTGGGGCCTGGGGCTCCTACAATGAGCAGTTCTTC; CDR3aa: CASSLILGAWGSYNEQFF
abundance: .; v_gene: TRBV9; d_gene: TRBD2; j_gene: TRBJ2-1; CDR3nt: TGTGCCAGCAGCGTAGATAGCGGGGGATTCTATGAGCAGTTCTTC; CDR3aa: CASSVDSGGFYEQFF
abundance: .; v_gene: TRBV7-3; d_gene: TRBD1; j_gene: TRBJ2-1; CDR3nt: TGTGCCAGCAGCTTGGATCGCGGGGACAGGGTAGGGAATGAGCAGTTCTTC; CDR3aa: CASSLDRGDRVGNEQFF
abundance: .; v_gene: TRBV4-2; d_gene: .; j_gene: TRBJ2-7; CDR3nt: TGTGCCAGCACCCCAGGTCAGGCCGGTAGTTACGAGCAGTACTTC; CDR3aa: CASTPGQAGSYEQYF
abundance: once; v_gene: TRBV28; d_gene: TRBD2; j_gene: TRBJ2-7; CDR3nt: TGTGCCAGCAGGGCGGGAGTCAGCTACGAGCAGTACTTC; CDR3aa: CASRAGVSYEQYF
abundance: once; v_gene: TRBV9; d_gene: TRBD2; j_gene: TRBJ2-7; CDR3nt: TGTGCCAGCAGCCCCGGGGGGGTAGGCGAGCAGTACTTC; CDR3aa: CASSPGGVGEQYF
abundance: few; v_gene: TRBV7-9; d_gene: .; j_gene: TRBJ1-5; CDR3nt: TGTGCCAGCAGCTTAGGTAGCCAGCCCCAGCATTTT; CDR3aa: CASSLGSQPQHF
abundance: .; v_gene: TRBV11-2; d_gene: TRBD1; j_gene: TRBJ1-6; CDR3nt: TGTGCCAGCAGCTCTAACCCTCGTCGGGACAGGGGAATTGGTTCACCCCTCCACTTT; CDR3aa: CASSSNPRRDRGIGSPLHF
abundance: .; v_gene: TRBV24-1; d_gene: .; j_gene: TRBJ2-2; CDR3nt: TGTGCCACCAAAAGCCAACCCACCGGGGAGCTGTTTTTT; CDR3aa: CATKSQPTGELFF
abundance: once; v_gene: TRBV7-9; d_gene: .; j_gene: TRBJ1-2; CDR3nt: TGTGCCAGCAGCCGAGCCGGGGGGACGAACTATGGCTACACCTTC; CDR3aa: CASSRAGGTNYGYTF
abundance: .; v_gene: TRBV3-1/TRBV3-2; d_gene: .; j_gene: TRBJ1-1; CDR3nt: TGTGCCAGCAGCCAAGGCGAAGGGGCGGCCGAAGCTTTCTTT; CDR3aa: CASSQGEGAAEAFF
abundance: .; v_gene: TRBV28; d_gene: .; j_gene: TRBJ2-2; CDR3nt: TGTGCCAGCAGTTTTGGGCCCAGGGCCTTGAACACCGGGGAGCTGTTTTTT; CDR3aa: CASSFGPRALNTGELFF
abundance: once; v_gene: TRBV20-1; d_gene: .; j_gene: TRBJ1-2; CDR3nt: TGCAGTGCTAGAGAGAGCGGGACAAAGCACTTC; CDR3aa: CSARESGTKHF
abundance: .; v_gene: TRBV5-1; d_gene: TRBD1; j_gene: TRBJ1-1; CDR3nt: TGCGCCAGCAGCTTGGGGGGACAGGGGAACACTGAAGCTTTCTTT; CDR3aa: CASSLGGQGNTEAFF
abundance: .; v_gene: TRBV5-1; d_gene: TRBD2; j_gene: TRBJ2-5; CDR3nt: TGCGCCAGCAGGGTAGCGGGGGGAATGCAAGAGACCCAGTACTTC; CDR3aa: CASRVAGGMQETQYF
abundance: .; v_gene: TRBV28; d_gene: .; j_gene: TRBJ1-3; CDR3nt: TGTGCCAGCATGCCGGGGGGTAGTGGAAACACCATATATTTT; CDR3aa: CASMPGGSGNTIYF
abundance: .; v_gene: TRBV6-2/TRBV6-3; d_gene: .; j_gene: TRBJ1-2; CDR3nt: TGTGCCAGCAGTCCCCAAGGGGGAGTACAGGGCTACACCTTC; CDR3aa: CASSPQGGVQGYTF
abundance: .; v_gene: TRBV10-3; d_gene: .; j_gene: TRBJ1-2; CDR3nt: TGTGCCATACAGGGTACCGACTATGGCTACACCTTC; CDR3aa: CAIQGTDYGYTF
abundance: .; v_gene: TRBV20-1; d_gene: .; j_gene: TRBJ2-7; CDR3nt: TGCAGTGCTAGTCTGACAGTTTCTTACGAGCAGTACTTC; CDR3aa: CSASLTVSYEQYF
abundance: .; v_gene: TRBV7-6; d_gene: .; j_gene: TRBJ2-3; CDR3nt: TGTGCCAGCAGCATGATGGAGGATACGCAGTATTTT; CDR3aa: CASSMMEDTQYF
abundance: once; v_gene: TRBV7-9; d_gene: TRBD1; j_gene: TRBJ1-5; CDR3nt: TGTGCCAGCAGCTCTAGCACCGGGACAGTCAATCAGCCCCAGCATTTT; CDR3aa: CASSSSTGTVNQPQHF
abundance: .; v_gene: TRBV19; d_gene: .; j_gene: TRBJ2-3; CDR3nt: TGTGCCAGTAGTTTTCGCCGGCGGGACTTAAGGATCACAGATACGCAGTATTTT; CDR3aa: CASSFRRRDLRITDTQYF
abundance: .; v_gene: TRBV5-1; d_gene: TRBD1; j_gene: TRBJ2-3; CDR3nt: TGCGCCAGCAGCCCCCCGACAGGGGCCTCACCAGATACGCAGTATTTT; CDR3aa: CASSPPTGASPDTQYF
abundance: .; v_gene: TRBV7-9; d_gene: .; j_gene: TRBJ2-7; CDR3nt: TGTGCCAGCAGCATCCCGGGTCCCTCCTACGAGCAGTACTTC; CDR3aa: CASSIPGPSYEQYF
abundance: once; v_gene: TRBV4-2; d_gene: .; j_gene: TRBJ1-1; CDR3nt: TGTGCCAGCAGCCAAGATCTTGAAGCTTTCTTT; CDR3aa: CASSQDLEAFF
abundance: .; v_gene: TRBV11-2; d_gene: .; j_gene: TRBJ2-1; CDR3nt: TGTGCCAGCAGCCTTGGCGGCAGCAACTACAATGAGCAGTTCTTC; CDR3aa: CASSLGGSNYNEQFF
abundance: .; v_gene: TRBV10-3; d_gene: TRBD2; j_gene: TRBJ2-1; CDR3nt: TGTGCCATCAGGGGACTAGCGGGGGCAGGGGAGCAGTTCTTC; CDR3aa: CAIRGLAGAGEQFF
abundance: .; v_gene: TRBV3-1/TRBV3-2; d_gene: .; j_gene: TRBJ2-1; CDR3nt: TGTGCCAGCAGCCAAGATATCGGCTGGAGCTCCTACAATGAGCAGTTCTTC; CDR3aa: CASSQDIGWSSYNEQFF
abundance: .; v_gene: TRBV12-3/TRBV12-4; d_gene: .; j_gene: TRBJ1-1; CDR3nt: TGTGCCAGCAGTTTAGACTGGAACACTGAAGCTTTCTTT; CDR3aa: CASSLDWNTEAFF
abundance: .; v_gene: TRBV4-2; d_gene: TRBD1; j_gene: TRBJ2-7; CDR3nt: TGTGCCAGCAGCCAAGGGGACAGATCCTACGAGCAGTACTTC; CDR3aa: CASSQGDRSYEQYF
abundance: .; v_gene: TRBV9; d_gene: .; j_gene: TRBJ1-3; CDR3nt: TGTGCCAGCAGCGTAGACAGGGCGGATGGAAACACCATATATTTT; CDR3aa: CASSVDRADGNTIYF
abundance: .; v_gene: TRBV6-5; d_gene: TRBD1; j_gene: TRBJ1-5; CDR3nt: TGTGCCAGCAGTTACTCCGGGACAGGGTTGGGTCAGCCCCAGCATTTT; CDR3aa: CASSYSGTGLGQPQHF
abundance: .; v_gene: TRBV3-1/TRBV3-2; d_gene: .; j_gene: TRBJ1-1; CDR3nt: TGTGCCAGCAGCCGGGGAGCGGATAAGTCGGCTTTCTTT; CDR3aa: CASSRGADKSAFF
abundance: .; v_gene: TRBV6-5; d_gene: .; j_gene: TRBJ1-5; CDR3nt: TGTGCCAGCTCAACGACGGGGGGGTATCAGCCCCAGCATTTT; CDR3aa: CASSTTGGYQPQHF
abundance: .; v_gene: TRBV3-1/TRBV3-2; d_gene: TRBD1; j_gene: TRBJ1-6; CDR3nt: TGTGCCAGCAGCCTCGGACAGGCGGCCTATAATTCACCCCTCCACTTT; CDR3aa: CASSLGQAAYNSPLHF
abundance: .; v_gene: TRBV14; d_gene: .; j_gene: TRBJ1-3; CDR3nt: TGTGCCAGCAGCCGACTATCTGGAGCAGGTGGTCTGGACACCATATATTTT; CDR3aa: CASSRLSGAGGLDTIYF
abundance: .; v_gene: TRBV18; d_gene: .; j_gene: TRBJ1-3; CDR3nt: TGTGCCAGCTCACCCACCGGACAGTATATTTCTGGAAACACCATATATTTT; CDR3aa: CASSPTGQYISGNTIYF
abundance: .; v_gene: TRBV5-8; d_gene: .; j_gene: TRBJ1-3; CDR3nt: TGTGCCAGCAGCTTGACAGGGCCTGGAAACACCATATATTTT; CDR3aa: CASSLTGPGNTIYF
abundance: .; v_gene: TRBV28; d_gene: TRBD2; j_gene: TRBJ2-3; CDR3nt: TGTGCCACCGGACTAGCGGGAGGCACAGATACGCAGTATTTT; CDR3aa: CATGLAGGTDTQYF
abundance: .; v_gene: TRBV5-1; d_gene: .; j_gene: TRBJ2-1; CDR3nt: TGCGCCAGCAGCTTGGAGGGGAATGAGCAGTTCTTC; CDR3aa: CASSLEGNEQFF
abundance: .; v_gene: TRBV7-2; d_gene: .; j_gene: TRBJ1-2; CDR3nt: TGTGCCAGCAGCTTGGGACTGGGAGGTGGCTACACCTTC; CDR3aa: CASSLGLGGGYTF
abundance: .; v_gene: TRBV3-1/TRBV3-2; d_gene: TRBD1; j_gene: TRBJ1-1; CDR3nt: TGTGCCAGCAGCCCGGCCCAGGGGGGCACTGAAGCTTTCTTT; CDR3aa: CASSPAQGGTEAFF
abundance: .; v_gene: TRBV28; d_gene: .; j_gene: TRBJ2-1; CDR3nt: TGTGCCAGCAGCGGTCCCCCCTACAATGAGCAGTTCTTC; CDR3aa: CASSGPPYNEQFF
abundance: .; v_gene: TRBV10-3; d_gene: .; j_gene: TRBJ2-3; CDR3nt: TGTGCCATCAAGAGAGGAGGGGATACGCAGTATTTT; CDR3aa: CAIKRGGDTQYF
abundance: .; v_gene: TRBV3-1/TRBV3-2; d_gene: TRBD1; j_gene: TRBJ1-6; CDR3nt: TGTGCCAGCAGCCAAGCCTCTACAGGGGGCCCGTCACCCCTCCACTTT; CDR3aa: CASSQASTGGPSPLHF
abundance: .; v_gene: TRBV9; d_gene: TRBD2; j_gene: TRBJ2-1; CDR3nt: TGTGCCAGCAGCGCAATAGCGGGAGCAGGCAATGAGCAGTTCTTC; CDR3aa: CASSAIAGAGNEQFF
abundance: .; v_gene: TRBV19; d_gene: .; j_gene: TRBJ2-2; CDR3nt: TGTGCCAGTAGTATCTTAGTAGACACCGGGGAGCTGTTTTTT; CDR3aa: CASSILVDTGELFF
abundance: .; v_gene: TRBV24-1; d_gene: TRBD1; j_gene: TRBJ2-3; CDR3nt: TGTGCCACCAGCTCAACCGGGACAGAAAGACCAGATACGCAGTATTTT; CDR3aa: CATSSTGTERPDTQYF
abundance: .; v_gene: TRBV4-2; d_gene: TRBD2; j_gene: TRBJ2-7; CDR3nt: TGTGCCAGCAGCCCAGAAGGACTAGCGGGTCCCTACGAGCAGTACTTC; CDR3aa: CASSPEGLAGPYEQYF